Following are 14 T cell receptor beta chains from one sample sequenced in a study of blood T cells in healthy people across ages. Combining a sample-barcoded 5' primer with a J-beta primer mix, a second PCR ran for 7 to 11 cycles. TCRdb re-called the 5' RACE reads through MiXCR, storing one row per CDR3 protein. The data contain approximately 760,000 distinct CDR3 sequences, 20% to 25% of them singletons. These same data were also listed under a study on T cells of mothers and their children.

The specimen sequenced was blood. Receptors originate from a boy between 5 and 17 years old in good health.

The rearrangement joins TRBV10-3 to TRBJ2-5; TRBD1 is a possible D gene (6 bases). The germline gives CDR1 ENHRY, CDR2 SYGVKD. The CDR3 is made up of 15 amino acids. V lost 2 bases to trimming and J lost 1 base, with 11 bases between them. As DNA, the CDR3 is TGTGCCATCAGTGAGCCCAACAGGGCCCAAGAGACCCAGTACTTC. Translating gives CAISEPNRAQETQYF.

The gene calls are TRBV10-3 and TRBJ1-1, with D perhaps matching TRBD1 (5 bases). V was trimmed by 4 bases and J by 3 bases, leaving 9 bases between them. The CDR3 is 13 residues long. CDR1 is ENHRY and CDR2 is SYGVKD in the germline V gene. The CDR3 DNA is TGTGCCATCAGTGTAACGGGGGACACTGAAGCTTTCTTT. Translated: CAISVTGDTEAFF.

Details on this clonotype: This could be a read error, since a much larger clone is one nucleotide away. The rearrangement links TRBV11-2 to TRBJ1-5; D is possibly TRBD1 (6 bases). This CDR3 comprises 14 residues. Germline V gene data show CDR1 as SGHAT and CDR2 as FQNNGV. The CDR3 here is CASSFGQSNHPQHF. DNA of the CDR3: TGTGCCAGCAGCTTCGGACAGAGCAATCACCCCCAGCATTTT.

The J gene is TRBJ2-2, the V gene TRBV6-1; a weak D match, TRBD1 (6 bases). Germline values: CDR1 MNHNS, CDR2 SASEGT. V dropped 4 bases and J dropped 6 bases, with 9 bases sitting between them. This CDR3 comprises 13 residues. The chain's CDR3 is CASSVQGSGELFF. As DNA, the CDR3 is TGTGCCAGCAGTGTACAGGGATCCGGGGAGCTGTTTTTT.

In its sample, this clonotype was seen a few times. The chain links TRBV28 to TRBJ1-4; 7 bases agree with TRBD1. There are 14 residues in the CDR3. V lost 5 bases to trimming and J lost 6 bases; unmatched junction nucleotides: 6. CDR1 and CDR2 (germline): MDHEN, SYDVKM. CDR3 region: CASSNDRVDEKLFF. The DNA for the CDR3 is TGTGCCAGCAGTAACGACAGGGTGGATGAAAAACTGTTTTTT.

The genes are TRBV29-1 and TRBJ2-5; D is unresolved. The DNA matches TRBJ2-1 better at its end, which makes the J call doubtful. The CDR3 extends over 13 amino acids. Germline V gives CDR1 SQVTM, CDR2 ANQGSEA. This chain's CDR3 is CSVNAPLNGEQFF. The CDR3, as DNA: TGCAGCGTTAACGCACCCCTAAACGGGGAGCAGTTCTTC.

On this clonotype itself: At one of its ends the junction is not consistent with the germline gene, which may arise from a read error. The V call is TRBV7-7, the J call TRBJ2-5; the D is unclear. The germline V gene has CDR1 SSHAT and CDR2 FNYEAQ (reference sequence). CDR3 size: 15 residues. This chain's CDR3 is CASSLRAEIQETQYF. The CDR3 DNA sequence: TGTGCTAGCAGCTTAAGGGCTGAGATCCAAGAGACCCAGTACTTC.

The V and J genes are TRBV20-1 and TRBJ2-1; tentatively, D is TRBD2 (6 bases). Trimming took 1 base from V and 5 from J, leaving 9 bases between them. Per germline, CDR1 DFQATT and CDR2 SNEGSKA (reference sequence). CDR3 size: 13 residues. CDR3 sequence reads: CSARGSGDNEQFF. DNA of the CDR3: TGCAGTGCTAGAGGTAGCGGAGACAATGAGCAGTTCTTC.

This clonotype was counted only a few times. This rearrangement joins TRBV5-1 to TRBJ2-3; 7 positions agree with TRBD2. The germline V gene encodes CDR1 SGHRS and CDR2 YFSETQ. The CDR3 length is 15 residues. J was trimmed by 0 bases and V by 0 bases; bases with no gene match: 1. In nucleotides, the CDR3 is TGCGCCAGCAGCTTGGATAGCGGGAGCACAGATACGCAGTATTTT. Translating it yields CASSLDSGSTDTQYF.

The chain has TRBV12-3 or TRBV12-4 and TRBJ2-5, with 10 bases aligning to TRBD2. This CDR3 contains 15 residues. J gave up 0 bases and V 5 bases, and 3 bases lay outside the gene matches. The CDR3 DNA reads TGTGCCAGCAGTCAAACTAGCGGGGACCAAGAGACCCAGTACTTC. Its protein product is CASSQTSGDQETQYF.

The J gene is TRBJ2-2, the V gene TRBV6-1; no firm D call. Trimming shortened V by 1 base and J by 5 bases, and 8 bases separated the two germline ends. CDR1 MNHNS and CDR2 SASEGT come from the germline V gene. The CDR3 totals 14 residues. CDR3 amino acids: CASSEGVQTGELFF. CDR3 DNA sequence: TGTGCCAGCAGTGAAGGGGTACAGACCGGGGAGCTGTTTTTT.

This clonotype was counted between two and nine times. The CDR3 reads CSARDWQGTKSANEQFF. The CDR3 region has the DNA TGCAGTGCTAGAGATTGGCAGGGTACTAAGAGCGCCAATGAGCAGTTCTTC. The rearrangement uses TRBV20-1 and TRBJ2-1; maybe TRBD1 (5 bases). The CDR3 consists of 17 residues. Trimming removed 0 bases from V and 6 bases from J, with 21 bases in between. Germline V CDR1 and CDR2: DFQATT, SNEGSKA (reference sequence).

The rearrangement joins TRBV7-2 to TRBJ1-4; 7 bases match TRBD1. The J segment lost 0 bases and the V segment lost 5 bases, leaving 6 bases of the junction unmatched. CDR3 size: 16 residues. Germline CDR1 SGHTA, CDR2 FQGNSA. This CDR3 reads CASSADRDATNEKLFF. DNA of the CDR3: TGTGCCAGCAGCGCCGACAGGGATGCAACTAATGAAAAACTGTTTTTT.

This clonotype came up a few times. The V and J genes are TRBV4-2 and TRBJ1-2; TRBD1 aligns across 10 bases. Looked up from germline, CDR1 is LGHNA and CDR2 is YNFKEQ. Unmatched junction bases numbered 19, after V lost 4 bases and J lost 2 bases. CDR3 length: 20 amino acids. CDR3 DNA: TGTGCCAGCAGCCTACAAAGGTCCCTCACACCGGGACAGGGGAACTATGGCTACACCTTC. This sequence encodes CASSLQRSLTPGQGNYGYTF.